One and the same sample provided the 25 T cell receptor beta chains below, sequenced in a study of shared clonotypes between healthy human individuals. The assay was immunoSEQ multiplex PCR, and TCRdb's table has in-frame clones only and misses some. The profile covers 600,000 to 750,000 clones, with around 72% appearing a single time and about 2% taken by the ten largest. The sequencing sample was made of memory CD4+ T cells sorted from blood. Subset: CD45RA-negative fraction. These receptors came from a woman between 25 and 40 years old in good health.

The V and J genes are TRBV18 and TRBJ2-2, with a weak D call TRBD1 (5 bases). This CDR3 has 15 residues. CDR1 is KGHSH, CDR2 LQKENI, per germline. Trimming cost V 6 bases and J 3 bases, with 14 bases left between them. CDR3 residues: CASSHRQTDTGELFF. Written as DNA, the CDR3 is TGTGCCAGCTCGCATAGACAGACCGACACCGGGGAGCTGTTTTTT.

The V and J genes are TRBV21-1 and TRBJ2-5; the table's D gene call, TRBD2, was not cross checked with the DNA. TRBV21-1 is assigned pseudogene status. The CDR3 is 15 residues long. The CDR3 DNA follows: TGTGCCAGCAGCAAAGTTTGCTGGGAGGGGGAGACCCAGTACTTC. This sequence encodes CASSKVCWEGETQYF.

V gene TRBV2 combines with J gene TRBJ2-1; 8 bases agree with TRBD2. The CDR3 totals 15 residues. Trimming removed 3 bases from V and 7 bases from J; junction bases left unmatched: 8. CDR1 SNHLY and CDR2 FYNNEI come from the germline V gene. CDR3 amino acids: CASSESGSGWNEQFF. Here the CDR3 DNA reads TGTGCCAGCAGTGAGAGCGGGAGTGGTTGGAATGAGCAGTTCTTC.

Note on this clone: Other DNA variants within this sample encode the same CDR3. The genes are TRBV19 and TRBJ2-7; no reliable D call. CDR1 and CDR2 from the germline V gene are LNHDA and SQIVND (reference sequence). The CDR3 runs 13 residues. Deletions cut 1 base from V and 1 base from J, with 5 bases between. The CDR3 DNA is TGTGCCAGTAGTATAGGGGATTCCTACGAGCAGTACTTC. This translates into CASSIGDSYEQYF.

This chain joins TRBV11-3 and TRBJ2-2; D is uncertain. Germline CDR1 and CDR2: SGHNT and YENEEA. V lost 2 bases and J lost 6, with 4 bases in between. This CDR3 contains 12 residues. The CDR3 DNA sequence: TGTGCCAGCAGCTTAACCCCCGGGGAGCTGTTTTTT. This gives the protein CASSLTPGELFF.

This clone was found once. This sample also contains other DNA sequences that code for the same CDR3. The rearrangement uses TRBV25-1 and TRBJ2-1; no firm D call. The CDR3 consists of 14 residues. Germline V gene data show CDR1 as MGHDK and CDR2 as SYGVNS. V was trimmed by 4 bases and J by 0 bases, leaving 7 bases between them. In DNA form, the CDR3 reads TGTGCCAGCAGTGCTCAGTCCTCCTACAATGAGCAGTTCTTC. Its translation: CASSAQSSYNEQFF.

The CDR3 DNA follows: TGTGCCAGCAGTTTTCCCCCGGGGGCAACTAATGAAAAACTGTTTTTT. The encoded protein is CASSFPPGATNEKLFF. The V gene is TRBV28, the J gene TRBJ1-4; a possible D gene is TRBD1 (5 bases). The germline V and J ends were trimmed by 3 bases and 0 bases, with 11 bases remaining between them. This CDR3 comprises 16 residues. From germline, CDR1 is MDHEN and CDR2 SYDVKM.

The chain carries TRBV19 and TRBJ2-2; D is unclear. This CDR3 is 15 amino acids long. Trimming removed 4 bases at V and 4 bases at J, with 13 bases between. Germline lookup yields CDR1 LNHDA and CDR2 SQIVND (reference sequence). Here the CDR3 reads CASSKAAGITGELFF. CDR3 bases: TGTGCCAGTAGTAAGGCTGCAGGAATCACCGGGGAGCTGTTTTTT.

CDR3 sequence reads: CASSLSPGVVEAFF. Here the CDR3 DNA reads TGTGCCAGCAGCTTAAGTCCAGGGGTGGTTGAAGCTTTCTTT. J is TRBJ1-1 and V is TRBV7-2; D is perhaps TRBD1 (6 bases). The CDR3 contains 14 residues. Germline values: CDR1 SGHTA, CDR2 FQGNSA. Deletions cut 2 bases from V and 7 bases from J, with 14 bases between.

Turning to this clone: This same CDR3 is encoded by further DNA sequences in the sample. The chain combines TRBV28 with TRBJ1-2, with TRBD1 identical over 7 bases. V lost 5 bases to trimming and J lost 1 base; unmatched junction nucleotides: 4. Looked up from germline, CDR1 is MDHEN and CDR2 is SYDVKM. CDR3 length: 14 residues. CDR3 nucleotide sequence: TGTGCCAGCAGTCCAGGGGGGAGTAACTATGGCTACACCTTC. Its protein product is CASSPGGSNYGYTF.

This clone was observed a single time. The chain uses TRBV4-2 and TRBJ1-2, with 7 nucleotides matching TRBD1. Trimming removed 1 base from V and 4 bases from J; junction bases left unmatched: 9. Germline V lookup: CDR1 LGHNA, CDR2 YNFKEQ. The CDR3 is 16 amino acids. The CDR3 region has the DNA TGTGCCAGCAGCCAAGTAGGGCAGGGGGAGGGCTATGGCTACACCTTC. Protein: CASSQVGQGEGYGYTF.

This clone turned up a few times. V usage is TRBV28 and J usage is TRBJ1-5; 7 bases fit TRBD1. J gave up 2 bases and V 4 bases, and 5 bases lay outside the gene matches. CDR3 length equals 15 residues. The germline V gene encodes CDR1 MDHEN and CDR2 SYDVKM. Here the CDR3 reads CASSSQGGGNQPQHF. CDR3 sequence (DNA): TGTGCCAGCAGTTCCCAGGGGGGAGGCAATCAGCCCCAGCATTTT.

The DNA for the CDR3 is TGTGCCAGCAGTTTAGTCGGGATCACCTACGAGCAGTACTTC. Encoded protein: CASSLVGITYEQYF. This chain joins TRBV28 and TRBJ2-7; possibly TRBD2 for D (5 bases). The V gene lost 2 bases and the J gene lost 2 bases, with 10 bases spanning the gap. The CDR3 is 14 residues long. Germline CDR1 reads MDHEN; CDR2 reads SYDVKM.

The chain joins TRBV28 to TRBJ1-6; 10 positions match TRBD1. Germline loops: CDR1 MDHEN, CDR2 SYDVKM. V shed 6 bases, J shed 7 bases, and the junction held 6 bases outside the gene matches. This CDR3 spans 15 amino acids. The CDR3 is CASRDWDRGNSPLHF. The CDR3 DNA is TGTGCCAGCAGGGACTGGGACAGGGGAAATTCACCCCTCCACTTT.

The count of this clone is one. Other DNA sequences within the sample encode an identical CDR3. The chain carries TRBV2 and TRBJ1-2; D remains ambiguous. Germline V gives CDR1 SNHLY, CDR2 FYNNEI. Trimming left V 6 bases short and J 4 bases short, with 9 bases between. The CDR3 has 12 amino acids. Here the CDR3 DNA reads TGTGCCAGCAGGGGCGGCTCCTATGGCTACACCTTC. The encoded protein is CASRGGSYGYTF.

Many counts were recorded for this clone. The chain joins TRBV25-1 to TRBJ2-2; D unresolved. From germline, CDR1 is MGHDK and CDR2 SYGVNS. The CDR3 has 14 amino acids. The V gene lost 5 bases and the J gene lost 4 bases, with 11 bases spanning the gap. The DNA of the CDR3 is TGTGCCAGCAGTCAAATCGGCTCCACCGGGGAGCTGTTTTTT. This gives the protein CASSQIGSTGELFF. The full variable domain, completed using reference TRBV25-1 and TRBJ2-2, is EADIYQTPRYLVIGTGKKITLECSQTMGHDKMYWYQQDPGMELHLIHYSYGVNSTEKGDLSSESTVSRIRTEHFPLTLESARPSHTSQYLCASSQIGSTGELFFGEGSRLTVL.

CDR3 sequence (DNA): TGTGCCAGCACCCCTTTGGGGGGCGGTGGCACAGATACGCAGTATTTT. This sequence encodes CASTPLGGGGTDTQYF. The gene calls are TRBV11-2 and TRBJ2-3; the D call may be TRBD1 or TRBD2 (6 bases each). The CDR3 is made up of 16 amino acids. The germline V and J ends were trimmed by 7 bases and 1 base, with 18 bases remaining between them. The germline V gene has CDR1 SGHAT and CDR2 FQNNGV. The whole variable domain, filled in from reference TRBV11-2 and TRBJ2-3, reads EAGVAQSPRYKIIEKRQSVAFWCNPISGHATLYWYQQILGQGPKLLIQFQNNGVVDDSQLPKDRFSAERLKGVDSTLKIQPAKLEDSAVYLCASTPLGGGGTDTQYFGPGTRLTVL.

CDR3 region: CASSEAPTGNYGYTF. The CDR3, as DNA: TGTGCCAGCAGTGAAGCTCCGACAGGGAACTATGGCTACACCTTC. The genes are TRBV6-1 and TRBJ1-2, with 7 positions matching TRBD1. CDR1 and CDR2 from the germline V gene are MNHNS and SASEGT. The CDR3 runs 15 residues. Unmatched junction bases numbered 3, after V lost 0 bases and J lost 2 bases.

This rearrangement joins TRBV20-1 to TRBJ1-1; D unresolved. This CDR3 is 11 amino acids long. Germline V gene data show CDR1 as DFQATT and CDR2 as SNEGSKA (reference sequence). V lost 0 bases and J 4 bases, leaving 3 bases between the germline ends. The DNA of the CDR3 is TGCAGTGCTAGAGACACCACTGAAGCTTTCTTT. It translates to CSARDTTEAFF.

V is TRBV27 and J is TRBJ2-7; D is perhaps TRBD2 (5 bases). V lost 1 base to trimming and J lost 3 bases, with 16 bases between them. Germline CDR1 reads MNHEY; CDR2 reads SMNVEV (reference sequence). The CDR3 loop spans 16 amino acids. The CDR3 is CASSLFRGSAVYEQYF. CDR3 sequence (DNA): TGTGCCAGCAGTTTATTCCGGGGTTCGGCTGTCTACGAGCAGTACTTC.

The chain couples TRBV5-4 to TRBJ2-1, with 14 bases aligning to TRBD2. CDR3 length: 14 amino acids. Germline values: CDR1 SGHNT, CDR2 YYREEE (reference sequence). The V segment lost 4 bases and the J segment 15 bases; nucleotides outside the gene matches: 9. CDR3 coding DNA: TGTGCCAGCAGCAACCCGGGACTAGCGGGAGCATCGTTCTTC. Translated, it gives CASSNPGLAGASFF.

The rearrangement links TRBV28 to TRBJ2-5; D uncertain. The CDR3 is made up of 13 amino acids. Looked up from germline, CDR1 is MDHEN and CDR2 is SYDVKM. V was pared by 3 bases and J by 5 bases, with 10 bases between. CDR3 region: CASSLVGWETQYF. CDR3 coding DNA: TGTGCCAGCAGTTTGGTAGGGTGGGAGACCCAGTACTTC.

This clone occurred a few times. V is TRBV6-5 and J is TRBJ1-2; D is uncertain. CDR1 MNHEY and CDR2 SVGAGI come from the germline V gene. V lost 4 bases and J 4 bases, leaving 7 bases between the germline ends. This CDR3 contains 12 residues. The CDR3 reads CASSSRSYGYTF. CDR3 nucleotide sequence: TGTGCCAGCAGTTCCCGTTCCTATGGCTACACCTTC.

The rearrangement links TRBV10-1 to TRBJ2-1, with TRBD2 as a possible D gene (6 bases). CDR1 is WNHNN, CDR2 SYGVQD, per germline (reference sequence). V dropped 0 bases and J dropped 10 bases, with 16 bases sitting between them. This CDR3 spans 15 amino acids. CDR3 nucleotides: TGCGCCAGCAGTGAGTCGACGGGCCGGCGGGGCGAGCAGTTCTTC. Translated, it gives CASSESTGRRGEQFF.

The chain links TRBV6-5 to TRBJ2-2, with D uncertain. Germline CDR1 and CDR2: MNHEY and SVGAGI. The CDR3 is 14 residues long. Trimming cost V 5 bases and J 1 base, with 8 bases left between them. CDR3 DNA: TGTGCCAGCAGTAATCCGGGGAACACCGGGGAGCTGTTTTTT. Translated, it gives CASSNPGNTGELFF.